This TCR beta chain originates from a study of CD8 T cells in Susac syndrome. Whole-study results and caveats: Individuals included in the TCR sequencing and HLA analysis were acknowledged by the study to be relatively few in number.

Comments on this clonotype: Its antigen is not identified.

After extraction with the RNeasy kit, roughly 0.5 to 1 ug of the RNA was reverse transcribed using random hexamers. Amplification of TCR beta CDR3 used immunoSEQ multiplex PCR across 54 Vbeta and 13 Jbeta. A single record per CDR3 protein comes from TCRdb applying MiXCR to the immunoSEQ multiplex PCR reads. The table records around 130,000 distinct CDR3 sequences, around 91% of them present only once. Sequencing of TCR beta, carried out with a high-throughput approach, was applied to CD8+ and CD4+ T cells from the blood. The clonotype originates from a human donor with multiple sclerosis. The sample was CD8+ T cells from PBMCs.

Written as DNA, the CDR3 is TGTGCCAGCAGTTTTGTACCCCGACACGTAAATGAAAAACTGTTTTTT. It specifies CASSFVPRHVNEKLFF. The genes are TRBV12-3 or TRBV12-4 and TRBJ1-4, with D hard to call. V was shortened by 3 bases and J by 5 bases, with 16 bases between the two germline ends. The CDR3 is made up of 16 amino acids.